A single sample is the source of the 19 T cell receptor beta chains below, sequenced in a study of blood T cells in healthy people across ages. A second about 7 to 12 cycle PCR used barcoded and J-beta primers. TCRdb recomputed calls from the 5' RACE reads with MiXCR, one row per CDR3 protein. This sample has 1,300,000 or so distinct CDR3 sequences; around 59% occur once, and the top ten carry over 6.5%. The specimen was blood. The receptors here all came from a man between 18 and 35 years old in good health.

The CDR3 sequence: CASSQVGERDEKLFF. The CDR3 nucleotides read TGTGCCAGCAGCCAAGTCGGGGAGAGGGATGAAAAACTGTTTTTT. The chain carries TRBV4-2 and TRBJ1-4; D is unclear. Trimming removed 1 base from V and 6 bases from J, with 12 bases in between. From germline, CDR1 is LGHNA and CDR2 YNFKEQ. CDR3 size: 15 residues.

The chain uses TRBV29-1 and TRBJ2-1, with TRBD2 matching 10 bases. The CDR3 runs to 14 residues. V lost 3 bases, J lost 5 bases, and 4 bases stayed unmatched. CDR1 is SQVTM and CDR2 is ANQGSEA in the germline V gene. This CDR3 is CSVEKLAGDNEQFF. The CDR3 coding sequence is TGCAGCGTTGAGAAGCTAGCGGGAGACAATGAGCAGTTCTTC.

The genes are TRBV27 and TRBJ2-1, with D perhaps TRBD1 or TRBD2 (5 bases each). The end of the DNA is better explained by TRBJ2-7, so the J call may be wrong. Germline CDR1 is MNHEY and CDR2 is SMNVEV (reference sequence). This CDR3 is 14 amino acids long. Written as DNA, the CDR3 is TGTGCCAGCAGTGGGACGTCGACAGCCTACGAGCAGTACTTC. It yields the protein CASSGTSTAYEQYF.

The CDR3 nucleotides are TGTGCCAGCAGCTCAGGGGGCTTCCGGGACCACAATGAGCAGTTCTTC. Its protein product is CASSSGGFRDHNEQFF. The chain combines TRBV4-2 with TRBJ2-1; 8 bases are a match to TRBD1. CDR1 is LGHNA, CDR2 YNFKEQ, per germline. V trimming: 5 bases; J trimming: 5 bases; junction bases outside the gene matches: 11. This CDR3 is built from 16 residues.

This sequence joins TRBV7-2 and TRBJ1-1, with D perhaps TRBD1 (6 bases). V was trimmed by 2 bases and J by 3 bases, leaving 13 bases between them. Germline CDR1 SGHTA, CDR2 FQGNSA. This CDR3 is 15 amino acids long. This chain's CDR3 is CASSLQGFWDTEAFF. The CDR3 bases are TGTGCCAGCAGCTTACAGGGGTTTTGGGACACTGAAGCTTTCTTT.

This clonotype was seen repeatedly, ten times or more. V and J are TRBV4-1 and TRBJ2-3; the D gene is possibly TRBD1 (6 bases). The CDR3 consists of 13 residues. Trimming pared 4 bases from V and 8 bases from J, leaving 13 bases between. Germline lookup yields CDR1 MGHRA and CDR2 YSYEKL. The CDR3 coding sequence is TGCGCCAGCAGCCTCGGGGTACAGGGTACGCAGTATTTT. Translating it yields CASSLGVQGTQYF.

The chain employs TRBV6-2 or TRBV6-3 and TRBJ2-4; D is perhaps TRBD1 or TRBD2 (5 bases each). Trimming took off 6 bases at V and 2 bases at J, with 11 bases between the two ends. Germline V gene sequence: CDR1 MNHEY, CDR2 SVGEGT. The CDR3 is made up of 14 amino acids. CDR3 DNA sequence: TGTGCCAGCAGCCCCGGGACCCCCAAAAACATTCAGTACTTC. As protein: CASSPGTPKNIQYF.

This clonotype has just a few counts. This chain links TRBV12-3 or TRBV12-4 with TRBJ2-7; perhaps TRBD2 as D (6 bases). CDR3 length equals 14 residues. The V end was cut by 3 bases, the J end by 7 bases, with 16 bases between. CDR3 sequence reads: CASSFDSGVGEQYF. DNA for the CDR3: TGTGCCAGCAGTTTTGACTCGGGAGTGGGTGAGCAGTACTTC.

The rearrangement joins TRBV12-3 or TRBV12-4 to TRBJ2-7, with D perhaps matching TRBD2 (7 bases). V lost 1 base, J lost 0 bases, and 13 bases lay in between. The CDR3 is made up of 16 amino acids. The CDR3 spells CASSLGGGSVSYEQYF. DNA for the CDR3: TGTGCCAGCAGTTTAGGGGGGGGCTCCGTCTCCTACGAGCAGTACTTC.

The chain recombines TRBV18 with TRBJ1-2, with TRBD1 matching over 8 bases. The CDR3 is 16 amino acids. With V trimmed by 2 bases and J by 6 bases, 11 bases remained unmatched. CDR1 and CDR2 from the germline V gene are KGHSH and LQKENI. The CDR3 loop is CASSPSAADRGNGYTF. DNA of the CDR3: TGTGCCAGCTCACCAAGCGCTGCAGACAGGGGAAATGGCTACACCTTC.

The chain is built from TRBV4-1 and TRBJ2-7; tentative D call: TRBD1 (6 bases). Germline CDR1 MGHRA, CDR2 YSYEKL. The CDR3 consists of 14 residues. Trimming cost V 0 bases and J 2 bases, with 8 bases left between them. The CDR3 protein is CASSQERDTYEQYF. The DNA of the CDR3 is TGCGCCAGCAGCCAAGAACGGGACACCTACGAGCAGTACTTC.

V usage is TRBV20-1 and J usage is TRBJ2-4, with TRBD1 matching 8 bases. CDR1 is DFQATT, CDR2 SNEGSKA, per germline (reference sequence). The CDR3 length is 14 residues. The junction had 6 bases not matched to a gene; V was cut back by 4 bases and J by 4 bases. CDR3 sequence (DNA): TGCAGTGCTAAGGGACAGGACTTGAAAAACATTCAGTACTTC. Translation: CSAKGQDLKNIQYF.

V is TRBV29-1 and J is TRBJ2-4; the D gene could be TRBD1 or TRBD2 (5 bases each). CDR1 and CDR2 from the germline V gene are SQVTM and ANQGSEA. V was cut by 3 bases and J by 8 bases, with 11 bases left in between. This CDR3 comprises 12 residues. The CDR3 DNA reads TGCAGCGTTGAGGGGGAGTTTTACATTCAGTACTTC. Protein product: CSVEGEFYIQYF.

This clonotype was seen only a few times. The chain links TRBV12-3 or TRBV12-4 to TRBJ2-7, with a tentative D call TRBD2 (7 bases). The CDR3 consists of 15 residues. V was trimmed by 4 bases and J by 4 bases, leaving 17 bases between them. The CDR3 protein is CASSSAGARGYEQYF. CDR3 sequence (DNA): TGTGCCAGCAGTTCCGCAGGGGCGCGGGGGTACGAGCAGTACTTC.

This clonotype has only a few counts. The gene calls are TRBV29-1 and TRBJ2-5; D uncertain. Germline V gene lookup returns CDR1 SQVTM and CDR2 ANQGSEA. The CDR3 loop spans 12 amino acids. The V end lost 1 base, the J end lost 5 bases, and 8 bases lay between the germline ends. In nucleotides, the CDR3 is TGCAGCGTTGAAGGGCAGGTTGAGACCCAGTACTTC. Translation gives CSVEGQVETQYF.

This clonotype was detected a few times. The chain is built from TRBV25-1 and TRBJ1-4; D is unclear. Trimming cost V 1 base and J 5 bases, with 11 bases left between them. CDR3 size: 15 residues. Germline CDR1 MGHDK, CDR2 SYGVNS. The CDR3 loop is CASSELGQYNEKLFF. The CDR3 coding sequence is TGTGCCAGCAGTGAATTAGGGCAGTACAATGAAAAACTGTTTTTT.

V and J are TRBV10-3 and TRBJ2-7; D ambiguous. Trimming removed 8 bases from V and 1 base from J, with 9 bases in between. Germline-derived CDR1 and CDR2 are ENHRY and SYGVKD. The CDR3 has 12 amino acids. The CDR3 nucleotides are TGTGCCATCGGCGGACCTTCCTACGAGCAGTACTTC. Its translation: CAIGGPSYEQYF.

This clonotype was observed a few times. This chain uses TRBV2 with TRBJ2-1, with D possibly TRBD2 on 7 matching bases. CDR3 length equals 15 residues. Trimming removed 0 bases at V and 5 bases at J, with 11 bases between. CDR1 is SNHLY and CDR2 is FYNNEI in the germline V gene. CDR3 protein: CASSEAGGPNNEQFF. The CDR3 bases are TGTGCCAGCAGTGAAGCGGGGGGGCCTAACAATGAGCAGTTCTTC.

This chain's CDR3 is CASSEALRFRSGRLSGANVLTF. Written as DNA, the CDR3 is TGTGCCAGCAGTGAAGCGCTTCGATTTAGAAGCGGGAGGCTATCCGGGGCCAACGTCCTGACTTTC. The V call is TRBV2, the J call TRBJ2-6; TRBD2 aligns across 9 bases. The CDR3 totals 22 residues. CDR1 is SNHLY, CDR2 FYNNEI, per germline. V gave up 0 bases and J gave up 4 bases; unmatched junction bases: 19.